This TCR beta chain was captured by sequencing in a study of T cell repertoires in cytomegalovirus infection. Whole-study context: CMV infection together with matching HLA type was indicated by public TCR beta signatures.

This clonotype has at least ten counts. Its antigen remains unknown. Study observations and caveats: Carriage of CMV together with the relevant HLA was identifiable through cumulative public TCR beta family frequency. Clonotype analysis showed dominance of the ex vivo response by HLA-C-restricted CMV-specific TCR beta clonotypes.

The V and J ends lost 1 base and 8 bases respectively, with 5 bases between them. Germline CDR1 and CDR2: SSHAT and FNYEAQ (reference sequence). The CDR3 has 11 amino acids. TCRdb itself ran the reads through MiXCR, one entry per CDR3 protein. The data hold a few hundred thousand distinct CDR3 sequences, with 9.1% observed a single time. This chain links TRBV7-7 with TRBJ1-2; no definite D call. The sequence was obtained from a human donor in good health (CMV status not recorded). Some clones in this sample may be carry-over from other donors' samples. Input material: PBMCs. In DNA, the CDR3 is TGTGCCAGCAGCTTAGAAGGGGGCTACACCTTC. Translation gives CASSLEGGYTF.